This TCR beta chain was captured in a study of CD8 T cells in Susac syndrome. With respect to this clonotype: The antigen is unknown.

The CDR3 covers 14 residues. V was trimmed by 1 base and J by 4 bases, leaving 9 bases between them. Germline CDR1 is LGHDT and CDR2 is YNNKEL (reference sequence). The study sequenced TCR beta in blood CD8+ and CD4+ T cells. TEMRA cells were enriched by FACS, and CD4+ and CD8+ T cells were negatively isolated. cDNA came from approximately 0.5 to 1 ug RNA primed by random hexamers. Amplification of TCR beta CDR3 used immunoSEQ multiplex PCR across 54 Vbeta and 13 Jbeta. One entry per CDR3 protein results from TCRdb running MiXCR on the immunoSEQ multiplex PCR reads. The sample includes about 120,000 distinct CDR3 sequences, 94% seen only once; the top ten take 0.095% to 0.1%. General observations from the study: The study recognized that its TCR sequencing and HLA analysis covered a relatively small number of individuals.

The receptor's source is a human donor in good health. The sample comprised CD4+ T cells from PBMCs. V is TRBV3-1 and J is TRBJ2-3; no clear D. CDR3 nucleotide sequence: TGTGCCAGCAGCCAAGGCGTATGGTCAGATACGCAGTATTTT. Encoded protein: CASSQGVWSDTQYF.